Each of the 9 T cell receptor beta chains below was sequenced from the same sample in a study of blood T cell repertoires in COVID-19. Repertoires were generated with immunoSEQ multiplex PCR, while TCRdb's copy carries only in-frame clones and drops some. The sample consists of 300,000 to 350,000 clones, 88% of them appearing once. The specimen sequenced was PBMCs or T cells enriched from blood (not recorded which). Source of these receptors: a woman in her 30s who had been exposed to COVID-19.

This clone occurred a few times. V and J are TRBV12-5 and TRBJ2-2, with a tentative D call TRBD2 (6 bases). This CDR3 has 17 residues. CDR1 is LGHNT and CDR2 is FRNRAP in the germline V gene. Deletions cut 0 bases from V and 3 bases from J, with 14 bases between. The CDR3 here is CASGLVSGTDHTGELFF. The CDR3 bases are TGTGCTAGTGGTTTGGTATCGGGGACTGATCACACCGGGGAGCTGTTTTTT.

In its sample, this clone was seen a few times. This rearrangement joins TRBV3-1 (or the pseudogene TRBV3-2) to TRBJ2-5; 10 bases align to TRBD1. The CDR3 consists of 15 residues. Germline V gene sequence: CDR1 LGHDT, CDR2 YNNKEL (reference sequence). V shed 4 bases and J 4 bases; nucleotides not matched to a gene: 6. The CDR3 sequence is CASSLPTGGRETQYF. The CDR3, as DNA: TGTGCCAGCAGCCTACCGACAGGGGGCCGAGAGACCCAGTACTTC.

In DNA form, the CDR3 reads TGTGCCACCAGTGATCGGACAGGGGGCACTGAAGCTTTCTTT. Translation: CATSDRTGGTEAFF. The chain uses TRBV24-1 and TRBJ1-1; 10 bases align to TRBD1. J lost 4 bases, V lost 3 bases, and 1 base had no gene match. This CDR3 contains 14 residues. Germline CDR1 reads KGHDR; CDR2 reads SFDVKD.

This clone was seen more than once but under ten times. The chain joins TRBV5-4 to TRBJ2-3, with TRBD2 matching over 12 bases. The V segment lost 6 bases and the J segment 0 bases; nucleotides outside the gene matches: 11. This CDR3 region has 18 residues. CDR1 is SGHNT and CDR2 is YYREEE in the germline V gene (reference sequence). CDR3 nucleotide sequence: TGTGCCAGCAACTCGGGACTAGCGGGTTCTTCTAGCACAGATACGCAGTATTTT. It yields the protein CASNSGLAGSSSTDTQYF.

The chain employs TRBV30 and TRBJ1-5; TRBD1 matches at 7 bases. The junction had 6 bases not matched to a gene; V was cut back by 5 bases and J by 2 bases. This CDR3 is built from 14 residues. Germline V gives CDR1 GTSNPN, CDR2 SVGIG (reference sequence). Written as DNA, the CDR3 is TGTGCCTGGGGCCAGGGGGAAGGCAATCAGCCCCAGCATTTT. Protein: CAWGQGEGNQPQHF.

The rearrangement joins TRBV19 to TRBJ2-1, with 8 bases lining up with TRBD2. The germline V gene encodes CDR1 LNHDA and CDR2 SQIVND (reference sequence). Germline trimming cut 10 bases from V and 7 bases from J; bases unmatched to any gene: 12. The CDR3 contains 14 residues. The CDR3 protein is CATRERGPRNEQFF. The CDR3 DNA reads as TGTGCCACCCGAGAGCGGGGGCCAAGGAATGAGCAGTTCTTC.

CDR3 nucleotide sequence: TGTGCCAGCAGGCCGCCAGGTGGACTATGGAATTCACCCCTCCACTTT. Translation: CASRPPGGLWNSPLHF. The chain is built from TRBV25-1 and TRBJ1-6; no reliable D call. Germline-derived CDR1 and CDR2 are MGHDK and SYGVNS. V lost 6 bases to trimming and J lost 7 bases, with 19 bases between them. The CDR3 covers 16 residues.

V usage is TRBV11-2 and J usage is TRBJ2-1; D perhaps matches TRBD2 (5 bases). In germline, CDR1 is SGHAT, CDR2 FQNNGV. CDR3 size: 16 residues. The V end was cut by 1 base, the J end by 3 bases, with 13 bases between. CDR3 protein: CASSLVLGNFYNEQFF. The CDR3 region has the DNA TGTGCCAGCAGCTTAGTCCTCGGGAATTTCTACAATGAGCAGTTCTTC.

This clone was counted a single time. The CDR3 protein is CAWKGDGEAFF. DNA for the CDR3: TGTGCCTGGAAAGGGGATGGTGAAGCTTTCTTT. The rearrangement uses TRBV30 and TRBJ1-1; the D gene is possibly TRBD1 (5 bases). Germline loops: CDR1 GTSNPN, CDR2 SVGIG (reference sequence). The CDR3 spans 11 residues. V gave up 4 bases and J gave up 7 bases, with 10 bases separating them.